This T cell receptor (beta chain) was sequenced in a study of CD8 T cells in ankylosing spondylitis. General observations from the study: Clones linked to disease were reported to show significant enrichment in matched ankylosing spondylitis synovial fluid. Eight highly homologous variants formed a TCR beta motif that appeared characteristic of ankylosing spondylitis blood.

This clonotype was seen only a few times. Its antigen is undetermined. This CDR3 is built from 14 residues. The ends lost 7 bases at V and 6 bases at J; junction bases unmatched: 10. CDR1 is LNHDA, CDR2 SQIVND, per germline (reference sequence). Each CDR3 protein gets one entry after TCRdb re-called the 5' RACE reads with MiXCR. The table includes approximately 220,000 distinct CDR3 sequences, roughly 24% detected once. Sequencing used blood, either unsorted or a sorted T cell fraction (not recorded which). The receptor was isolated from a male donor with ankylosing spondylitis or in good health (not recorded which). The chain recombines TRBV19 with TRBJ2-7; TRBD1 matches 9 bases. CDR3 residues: CASTPRDRDAEQYF. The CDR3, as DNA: TGTGCCAGTACCCCCCGGGACAGGGACGCCGAGCAGTACTTC. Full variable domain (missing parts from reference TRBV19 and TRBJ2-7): DGGITQSPKYLFRKEGQNVTLSCEQNLNHDAMYWYRQDPGQGLRLIYYSQIVNDFQKGDIAEGYSVSREKKESFPLTVTSAQKNPTAFYLCASTPRDRDAEQYFGPGTRLTVT.